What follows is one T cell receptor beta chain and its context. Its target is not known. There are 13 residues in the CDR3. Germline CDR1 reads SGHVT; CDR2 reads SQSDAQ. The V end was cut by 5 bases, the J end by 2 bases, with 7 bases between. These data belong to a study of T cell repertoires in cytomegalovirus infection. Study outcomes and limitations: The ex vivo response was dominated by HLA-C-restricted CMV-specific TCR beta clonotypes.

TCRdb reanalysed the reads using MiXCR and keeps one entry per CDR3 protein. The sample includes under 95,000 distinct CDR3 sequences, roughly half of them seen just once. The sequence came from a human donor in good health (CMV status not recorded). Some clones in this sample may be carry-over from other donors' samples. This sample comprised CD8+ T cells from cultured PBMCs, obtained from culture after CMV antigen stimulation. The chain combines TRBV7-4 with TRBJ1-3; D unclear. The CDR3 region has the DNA TGTGCCAGCAGCCCCCCGGCTGGAAACACCATATATTTT. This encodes CASSPPAGNTIYF.